The 3 T cell receptor beta chains given below trace back to one sample, sequenced in a study of blood T cell repertoires in COVID-19. TCRdb's table, derived via immunoSEQ multiplex PCR, lists solely in-frame clones and lacks some. The sample consists of over 150,000 clones, 70% to 90% of them appearing once. Input material: peripheral blood. The source is a man aged 55 to 69 with COVID-19, enrolled during active disease.

The chain recombines TRBV19 with TRBJ2-3, with D perhaps TRBD2 (6 bases). This CDR3 comprises 14 residues. V lost 3 bases, J lost 2 bases, and 9 bases lay in between. CDR1 is LNHDA and CDR2 is SQIVND in the germline V gene (reference sequence). The CDR3 coding sequence is TGTGCCAGTAGTATTCAGCGGGCCACAGATACGCAGTATTTT. Protein: CASSIQRATDTQYF.

The chain is built from TRBV28 and TRBJ1-5; a weak D match, TRBD1 (5 bases). Germline CDR1 is MDHEN and CDR2 is SYDVKM. V was trimmed by 4 bases and J by 9 bases, leaving 10 bases between them. This CDR3 is built from 12 residues. The CDR3, as DNA: TGTGCCAGCAGTTCACAGGCGACGCCCCAGCATTTT. This gives the protein CASSSQATPQHF.

The chain uses TRBV13 and TRBJ1-2; TRBD1 aligns across 8 bases. Unmatched junction bases numbered 4, after V lost 4 bases and J lost 6 bases. CDR3 size: 13 residues. Germline CDR1 PRHDT, CDR2 FYEKMQ (reference sequence). The CDR3 sequence: CASSSNRGDGYTF. CDR3 sequence (DNA): TGTGCCAGCAGCTCCAACAGGGGGGATGGCTACACCTTC.